This T cell receptor beta chain was documented in a study of cytomegalovirus exposure and HLA in healthy donors. Whole-study results and caveats: Follow-up analysis found HLA locus-dependent TCR association rates, highest for DRB1 and lowest for HLA-C. Most observed TCR sequences were rare, whereas some public TCRs were detected in many donors.

Details on this clone: Its antigen is as yet unknown.

The CDR3 totals 14 residues. Germline V gene data show CDR1 as MDHEN and CDR2 as SYDVKM. The V gene end was trimmed by 5 bases and the J gene end by 3 bases; junction bases not matched to a gene: 5. It was with 60 Vbeta and 13 Jbeta primers that the PCR ran. Clones were sequenced by immunoSEQ multiplex PCR, and TCRdb holds only the in-frame ones, with some missing. The sample records just over 150,000 clones, 60% to 80% being singletons. The sample taken for sequencing was PBMCs. The clonotype comes from a woman in her twenties or thirties in good health and CMV-seronegative. The chain uses TRBV28 and TRBJ2-7; the match to TRBD1 covers 9 bases. This CDR3 is CASSPPDRGYEQYF. In DNA, the CDR3 is TGTGCCAGCAGTCCCCCGGACAGGGGCTACGAGCAGTACTTC.